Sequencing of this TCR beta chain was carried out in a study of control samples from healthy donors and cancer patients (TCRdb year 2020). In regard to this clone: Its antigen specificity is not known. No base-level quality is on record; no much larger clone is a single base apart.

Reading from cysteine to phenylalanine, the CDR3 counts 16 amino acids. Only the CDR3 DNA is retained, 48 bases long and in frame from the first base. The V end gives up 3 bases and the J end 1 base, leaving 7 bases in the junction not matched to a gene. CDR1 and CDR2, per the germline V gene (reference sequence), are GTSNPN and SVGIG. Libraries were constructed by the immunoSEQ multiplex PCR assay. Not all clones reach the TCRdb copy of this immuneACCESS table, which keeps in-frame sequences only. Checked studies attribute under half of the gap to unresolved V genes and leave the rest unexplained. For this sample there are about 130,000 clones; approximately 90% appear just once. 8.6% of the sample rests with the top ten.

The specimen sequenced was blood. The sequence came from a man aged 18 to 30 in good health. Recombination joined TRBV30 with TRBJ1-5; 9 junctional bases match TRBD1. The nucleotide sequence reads TGTGCCTGGAGGGCAACAGGGGGCCGGAGCAATCAGCCCCAGCATTTT. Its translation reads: CAWRATGGRSNQPQHF.